The T cell receptor (beta chain) under discussion was sequenced for a study of CD8+CD57+ T cells in acquired aplastic anemia. General study findings and limits: About 30 shared CD8+ CDR3s appeared highly expressed within patients' immunodominant clones. CD8+ Simpson's diversity did not differ significantly between patients and controls.

With respect to this clonotype: Its antigen is still unknown.

According to the study, genomic DNA was the template for TCR beta VDJ and CDR3 profiling. A single record per CDR3 protein comes from TCRdb applying MiXCR to the reads. The sample includes 270,000 or so distinct CDR3 sequences, approximately 86% of them seen just once. Flow cytometry had shown expanded CD8+CD57+ cells in the patients chosen for sequencing. Every one of the patients had aplastic anemia (severe, acquired). This CDR3 comprises 13 residues. With 1 base removed from V and 4 bases from J, the gap between germline ends came to 7 bases. Per the germline V gene, CDR1 is LNHNV and CDR2 is YYDKDF (reference sequence).

The chain employs TRBV15 and TRBJ2-5; D is unresolved. The material sequenced was sorted CD4+, CD8+, or CD8+CD57+ T cells (not recorded which) from PBMCs. This receptor was identified in a human donor with aplastic anemia. CDR3 sequence reads: CATSRALLETQYF. CDR3 nucleotide sequence: TGTGCCACCAGCAGAGCCCTACTAGAGACCCAGTACTTC.